This T cell receptor (beta chain) is from a study of blood T cell repertoires in COVID-19. In the study overall: Researchers got acute and convalescent COVID-19 samples from the United States, Italy and Spain. In each case, the material was cDNA or gDNA derived from T cells, B-cell-depleted T cells, or PBMCs.

In the original processing: By means of reference gene primer amplification, nucleated cell counts were estimated. Sequencing used immunoSEQ multiplex PCR; TCRdb keeps in-frame clones, though not all of them. V and J calls and clone size follow that table, whereas D and trimming were derived from the DNA. Of approximately 74,000 clones in the sample, over 70% were seen once. Per the germline V gene, CDR1 is MGHRA and CDR2 is YSYEKL. This CDR3 region has 15 residues. Trimming took off 1 base at V and 1 base at J, with 10 bases between the two ends. This chain links TRBV4-1 with TRBJ2-5; TRBD2 is a possible D gene (5 bases). The receptor was derived from a man between 60 and 70 years old with acute or convalescent COVID-19. The sequencing input was peripheral blood. The CDR3 sequence is CASSQGRGFQETQYF. The CDR3 DNA sequence: TGCGCCAGCAGCCAAGGCCGAGGGTTCCAAGAGACCCAGTACTTC.